This T cell receptor (beta chain) was captured in a study of molecular identifiers for immune sequencing clone quantification. General study results and limits: Clones that had above 20 RNA copies took up over 97% of effector molecules but under 1% in naive cells.

TCRdb passed the PCR reads through MiXCR, listing each CDR3 protein once. The repertoire holds 400,000 to 600,000 distinct CDR3 sequences, about 20% seen once, with 0.84% in the top ten. This clonotype was detected only a few times. Its antigen is not identified. The sample comprised naive CD8+ T cells from blood, with Jurkat cell RNA spiked in. Indicated subset: FACS-sorted CD8+CD4-CCR7+CD45RA+ naive T cells. The receptor was derived from a human donor in good health. Some libraries in this study had Jurkat cell RNA spiked in.

CDR3 amino acids: CASSLAGQSVPYEQYF. In nucleotides, the CDR3 is TGTGCCAGCAGCTTAGCGGGACAGAGTGTTCCCTACGAGCAGTACTTC. This chain uses TRBV7-9 with TRBJ2-7, with 7 bases aligning to TRBD1. The CDR3 extends over 16 amino acids. Germline CDR1 reads SEHNR; CDR2 reads FQNEAQ (reference sequence). Trimming cost V 0 bases and J 2 bases; bases outside gene matches: 7.